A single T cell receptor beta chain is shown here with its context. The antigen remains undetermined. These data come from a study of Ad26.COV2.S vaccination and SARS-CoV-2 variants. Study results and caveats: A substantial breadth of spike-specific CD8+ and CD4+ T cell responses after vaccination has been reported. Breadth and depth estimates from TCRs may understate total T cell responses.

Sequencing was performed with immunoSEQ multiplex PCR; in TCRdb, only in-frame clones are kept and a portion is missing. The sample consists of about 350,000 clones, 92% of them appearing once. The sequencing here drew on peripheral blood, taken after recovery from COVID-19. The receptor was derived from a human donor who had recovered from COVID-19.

CDR3 in DNA: TGTGCCAGCAGTTACCTAGGGGAGCCTAGCACAGATACGCAGTATTTT. Protein product: CASSYLGEPSTDTQYF. This chain links TRBV6-5 with TRBJ2-3, with D perhaps being TRBD1 or TRBD2 (5 bases each). Between the trimmed V and J ends, which lost 2 bases and 0 bases, there was a span of 12 bases. CDR3 length equals 16 residues. Germline CDR1 reads MNHEY; CDR2 reads SVGAGI.